The 17 T cell receptor beta chains given below trace back to one sample, sequenced in a study of T cells in localized non-small cell lung cancer. The data were produced by immunoSEQ multiplex PCR, yet TCRdb's version contains in-frame clones alone and is incomplete. Counted here are 70,000 to 100,000 clones, 80% occurring once; the ten biggest clones make up 8% to 10%. Sequences were derived from peripheral blood, sampled before any cancer treatment. The receptors here all came from a female donor older than 55 with stage I lung adenocarcinoma.

The chain is built from TRBV27 and TRBJ2-7; 7 nucleotides agree with TRBD1. CDR3 size: 15 residues. V lost 3 bases and J lost 3; bases outside the gene matches: 8. The germline V gene encodes CDR1 MNHEY and CDR2 SMNVEV (reference sequence). The CDR3, as DNA: TGTGCCAGCAGTTTGGACAGGAGCTCGGACTACGAGCAGTACTTC. It specifies CASSLDRSSDYEQYF.

The chain recombines TRBV9 with TRBJ1-1; TRBD1 matches 10 bases. Germline V gene lookup returns CDR1 SGDLS and CDR2 YYNGEE. V dropped 3 bases and J dropped 1; count of bases not matched to a gene: 3. The CDR3 is made up of 15 amino acids. The CDR3 reads CASSATGGPNTEAFF. CDR3 bases: TGTGCCAGCAGCGCGACAGGGGGCCCGAACACTGAAGCTTTCTTT.

In its sample, this clone was seen a few times. The CDR3 DNA follows: TGTGCCAGCCATGGGCAGACTCAAGAGACCCAGTACTTC. It translates to CASHGQTQETQYF. The genes are TRBV2 and TRBJ2-5; D not resolved. The germline V gene has CDR1 SNHLY and CDR2 FYNNEI. The CDR3 consists of 13 residues. Trimming took 8 bases from V and 2 from J, leaving 12 bases between them.

This clone was seen a single time. The rearrangement links TRBV7-8 to TRBJ2-4, with 7 bases lining up with TRBD2. Germline CDR1 and CDR2: SGHVS and FQNEAQ. CDR3 size: 16 residues. J was trimmed by 5 bases and V by 1 base; bases with no gene match: 8. The chain's CDR3 is CASSLVAGVGQNIQYF. Here the CDR3 DNA reads TGTGCCAGCAGCTTAGTTGCGGGAGTTGGCCAAAACATTCAGTACTTC.

This chain connects TRBV4-2 to TRBJ2-1, with 9 bases aligning to TRBD1. Germline CDR1 LGHNA, CDR2 YNFKEQ. The CDR3 has 15 amino acids. Trimming took 1 base from V and 7 from J; bases not matched to a gene: 5. Written as DNA, the CDR3 is TGTGCCAGCAGCCAAGCGGCCGACAGGGGGAATGAGCAGTTCTTC. Translating gives CASSQAADRGNEQFF.

The J gene is TRBJ1-5, the V gene TRBV19; no clear D gene. The germline gives CDR1 LNHDA, CDR2 SQIVND (reference sequence). Trimming pared 0 bases from V and 1 base from J, leaving 10 bases between. The CDR3 has 16 residues. The CDR3 sequence: CASSIDPWASNQPQHF. CDR3 nucleotides: TGTGCCAGTAGTATAGATCCCTGGGCGAGCAATCAGCCCCAGCATTTT.

This clone came up a few times. The chain combines TRBV9 with TRBJ2-7, with D possibly TRBD2 on 7 matching bases. CDR3 length: 15 amino acids. The germline CDR1 and CDR2 sequences are SGDLS and YYNGEE. The V end was cut by 1 base, the J end by 5 bases, with 16 bases between. CDR3 coding DNA: TGTGCCAGCAGCGTACTACCGAAGGGGGGGGACGAGCAGTACTTC. As protein: CASSVLPKGGDEQYF.

The CDR3 sequence: CASNSGRRNYGYTF. Written as DNA, the CDR3 is TGTGCCAGCAACTCTGGCAGACGAAACTATGGCTACACCTTC. The genes are TRBV28 and TRBJ1-2; D is unresolved. The CDR3 totals 14 residues. The germline V gene encodes CDR1 MDHEN and CDR2 SYDVKM. With 7 bases removed from V and 2 bases from J, the gap between germline ends came to 14 bases.

The V call is TRBV5-1, the J call TRBJ1-2, with D unclear. The germline CDR1 and CDR2 sequences are SGHRS and YFSETQ. V shed 1 base and J shed 4 bases, with 8 bases lying between them. This CDR3 comprises 13 residues. CDR3 DNA sequence: TGCGCCAGCAGCTTGAGTAAGATCTATGGCTACACCTTC. Protein: CASSLSKIYGYTF.

V is TRBV30 and J is TRBJ1-1; D gene unclear. CDR1 and CDR2 from the germline V gene are GTSNPN and SVGIG (reference sequence). The CDR3 contains 14 residues. Trimming removed 0 bases from V and 6 bases from J, with 14 bases in between. The chain's CDR3 is CAWSVGRAGAEAFF. In DNA, the CDR3 is TGTGCCTGGAGTGTTGGCAGAGCGGGCGCTGAAGCTTTCTTT.

This chain uses TRBV29-1 with TRBJ1-1; 8 nucleotides agree with TRBD1. J lost 6 bases, V lost 6 bases, and 6 bases had no gene match. CDR3 length: 12 amino acids. Germline V gene sequence: CDR1 SQVTM, CDR2 ANQGSEA. Written as DNA, the CDR3 is TGCAGCGTCGGACTACAGGGGGCTGAAGCTTTCTTT. It is translated as CSVGLQGAEAFF.

The chain joins TRBV6-5 to TRBJ1-2; the D is unclear. Trimming removed 2 bases at V and 3 bases at J, with 7 bases between. The CDR3 is 13 residues long. Germline V gives CDR1 MNHEY, CDR2 SVGAGI. The CDR3: CASSYGRDYGYTF. CDR3 nucleotides: TGTGCCAGCAGTTACGGGAGGGACTATGGCTACACCTTC.

V is TRBV7-8 and J is TRBJ2-7; the match to TRBD2 covers 13 bases. The CDR3 runs 16 residues. With V trimmed by 4 bases and J by 5 bases, 8 bases remained unmatched. In germline, CDR1 is SGHVS, CDR2 FQNEAQ. The CDR3 sequence: CASSSRLAGGVHEQYF. DNA of the CDR3: TGTGCCAGCAGCTCTAGACTAGCGGGAGGAGTCCACGAGCAGTACTTC.

The chain recombines TRBV5-4 with TRBJ1-1; D uncertain. This CDR3 spans 14 amino acids. The V end lost 0 bases, the J end lost 1 base, and 7 bases lay between the germline ends. The germline V gene encodes CDR1 SGHNT and CDR2 YYREEE (reference sequence). The CDR3: CASSLGAANTEAFF. The CDR3 coding sequence is TGTGCCAGCAGCTTGGGGGCAGCGAACACTGAAGCTTTCTTT.

The chain joins TRBV18 to TRBJ1-1, with unresolved D. The germline V and J ends were trimmed by 4 bases and 9 bases, with 21 bases remaining between them. CDR3 length: 15 residues. Germline loops: CDR1 KGHSH, CDR2 LQKENI. The CDR3 protein is CASSHPEIGSSKAFF. The CDR3, as DNA: TGTGCCAGCTCACATCCTGAAATTGGGTCCTCGAAAGCTTTCTTT.

The rearrangement joins TRBV7-2 to TRBJ1-5; TRBD1 agrees at 10 bases. Germline trimming cut 4 bases from V and 0 bases from J; bases unmatched to any gene: 6. Germline V CDR1 and CDR2: SGHTA, FQGNSA. The CDR3 is 17 residues long. The CDR3 bases are TGTGCCAGCAGCTCGACAGGGGGCGCGGGTAGCAATCAGCCCCAGCATTTT. It encodes CASSSTGGAGSNQPQHF. Full variable domain (remainder filled in from reference TRBV7-2 and TRBJ1-5): GAGVSQSPSNKVTEKGKDVELRCDPISGHTALYWYRQSLGQGLEFLIYFQGNSAPDKSGLPSDRFSAERTGGSVSTLTIQRTQQEDSAVYLCASSSTGGAGSNQPQHFGDGTRLSIL.

There are a few counts of this clone. V is TRBV19 and J is TRBJ1-2; D not resolved. CDR1 is LNHDA, CDR2 SQIVND, per germline (reference sequence). Trimming left V 3 bases short and J 14 bases short, with 13 bases between. The CDR3 sequence is 11 residues long. CDR3 nucleotide sequence: TGTGCCAGTAGTATTCACGGCTCCTTTACCTTC. This gives the protein CASSIHGSFTF. The full variable domain, rest sourced from reference TRBV19 and TRBJ1-2, is DGGITQSPKYLFRKEGQNVTLSCEQNLNHDAMYWYRQDPGQGLRLIYYSQIVNDFQKGDIAEGYSVSREKKESFPLTVTSAQKNPTAFYLCASSIHGSFTFGSGTRLTVV.